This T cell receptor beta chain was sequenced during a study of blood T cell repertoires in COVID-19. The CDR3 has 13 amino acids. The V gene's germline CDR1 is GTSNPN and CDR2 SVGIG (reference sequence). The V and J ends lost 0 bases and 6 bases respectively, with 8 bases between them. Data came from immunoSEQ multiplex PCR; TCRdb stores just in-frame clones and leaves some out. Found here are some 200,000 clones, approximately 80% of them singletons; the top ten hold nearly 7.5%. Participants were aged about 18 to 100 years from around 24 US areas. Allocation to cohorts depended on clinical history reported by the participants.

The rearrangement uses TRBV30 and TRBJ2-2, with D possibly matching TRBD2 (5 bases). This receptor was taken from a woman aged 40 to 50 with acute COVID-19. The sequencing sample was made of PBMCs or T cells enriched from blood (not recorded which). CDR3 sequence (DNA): TGTGCCTGGAGTGTTAAGAGGGCCGGGGAGCTGTTTTTT. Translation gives CAWSVKRAGELFF.